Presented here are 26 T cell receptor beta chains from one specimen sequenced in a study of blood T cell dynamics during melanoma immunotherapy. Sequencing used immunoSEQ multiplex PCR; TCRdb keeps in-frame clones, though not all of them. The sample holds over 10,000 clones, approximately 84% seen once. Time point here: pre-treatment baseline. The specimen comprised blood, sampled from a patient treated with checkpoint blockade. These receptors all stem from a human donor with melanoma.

The CDR3: CASRRTSGTRSTDTQYF. The CDR3 DNA follows: TGTGCCAGCAGACGGACTAGCGGAACCCGGAGCACAGATACGCAGTATTTT. This rearrangement joins TRBV7-6 to TRBJ2-3; TRBD2 matches 10 bases. The CDR3 sequence is 17 residues long. From germline, CDR1 is SGHVS and CDR2 FNYEAQ. The V gene end was trimmed by 6 bases and the J gene end by 0 bases; junction bases not matched to a gene: 9.

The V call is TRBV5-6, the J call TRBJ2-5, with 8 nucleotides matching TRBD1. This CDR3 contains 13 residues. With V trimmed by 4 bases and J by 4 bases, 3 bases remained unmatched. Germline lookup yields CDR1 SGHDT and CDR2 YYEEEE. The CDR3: CASSGTGGETQYF. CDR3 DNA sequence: TGTGCCAGCAGCGGGACAGGAGGAGAGACCCAGTACTTC. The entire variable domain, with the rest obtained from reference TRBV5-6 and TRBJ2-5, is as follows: DAGVTQSPTHLIKTRGQQVTLRCSPKSGHDTVSWYQQALGQGPQFIFQYYEEEERQRGNFPDRFSGHQFPNYSSELNVNALLLGDSALYLCASSGTGGETQYFGPGTRLLVL.

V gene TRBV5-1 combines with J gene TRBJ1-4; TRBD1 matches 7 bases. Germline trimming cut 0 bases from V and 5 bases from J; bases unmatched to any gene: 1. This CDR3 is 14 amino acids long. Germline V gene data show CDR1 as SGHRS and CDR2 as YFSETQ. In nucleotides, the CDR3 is TGCGCCAGCAGCTTGGAAGGGGGCAATGAAAAACTGTTTTTT. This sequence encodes CASSLEGGNEKLFF.

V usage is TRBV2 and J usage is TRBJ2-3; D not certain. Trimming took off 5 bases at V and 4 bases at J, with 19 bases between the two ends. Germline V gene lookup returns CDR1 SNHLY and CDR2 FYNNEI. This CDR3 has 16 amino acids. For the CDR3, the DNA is TGTGCCAGCAGTTCCGTGGCGAGCCCCATGCCAGATACGCAGTATTTT. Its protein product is CASSSVASPMPDTQYF.

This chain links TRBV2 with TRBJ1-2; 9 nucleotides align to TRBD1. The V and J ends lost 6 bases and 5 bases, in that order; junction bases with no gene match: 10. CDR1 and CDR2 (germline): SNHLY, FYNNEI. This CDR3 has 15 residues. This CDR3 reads CASRTLGQGTYGYTF. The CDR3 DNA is TGTGCCAGCAGGACCTTAGGACAGGGGACATATGGCTACACCTTC.

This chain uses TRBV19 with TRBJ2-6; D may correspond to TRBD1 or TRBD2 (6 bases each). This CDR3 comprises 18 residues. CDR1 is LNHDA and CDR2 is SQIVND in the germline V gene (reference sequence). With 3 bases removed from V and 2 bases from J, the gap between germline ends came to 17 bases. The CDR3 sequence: CASSILGGSGAGANVLTF. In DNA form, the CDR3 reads TGTGCCAGTAGTATCCTCGGGGGATCAGGGGCTGGGGCCAACGTCCTGACTTTC.

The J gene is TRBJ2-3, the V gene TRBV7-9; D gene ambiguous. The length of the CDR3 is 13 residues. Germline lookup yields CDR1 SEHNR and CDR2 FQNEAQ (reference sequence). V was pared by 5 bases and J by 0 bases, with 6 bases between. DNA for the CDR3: TGTGCCAGCAGCACTTCTAGCACAGATACGCAGTATTTT. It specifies CASSTSSTDTQYF.

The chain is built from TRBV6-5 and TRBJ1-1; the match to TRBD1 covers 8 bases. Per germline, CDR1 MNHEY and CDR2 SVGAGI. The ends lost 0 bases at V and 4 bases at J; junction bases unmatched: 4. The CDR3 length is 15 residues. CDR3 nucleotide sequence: TGTGCCAGCAGTTACTCGACAGGGGCGGGCACTGAAGCTTTCTTT. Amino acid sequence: CASSYSTGAGTEAFF.

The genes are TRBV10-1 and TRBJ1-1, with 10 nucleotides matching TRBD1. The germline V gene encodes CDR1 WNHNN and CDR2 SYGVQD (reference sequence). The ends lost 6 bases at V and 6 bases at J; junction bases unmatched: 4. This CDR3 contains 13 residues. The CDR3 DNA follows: TGCGCCAGCAGGACAGGGGGCAGCGCTGAAGCTTTCTTT. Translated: CASRTGGSAEAFF.

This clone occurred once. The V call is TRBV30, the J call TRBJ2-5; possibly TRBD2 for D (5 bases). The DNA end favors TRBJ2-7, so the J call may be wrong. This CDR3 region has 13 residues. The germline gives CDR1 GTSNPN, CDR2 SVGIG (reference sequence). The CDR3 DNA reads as TGTGCCTGGAGTCCCGGGGTTTCCTACGAGCAGTACTTC. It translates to CAWSPGVSYEQYF.

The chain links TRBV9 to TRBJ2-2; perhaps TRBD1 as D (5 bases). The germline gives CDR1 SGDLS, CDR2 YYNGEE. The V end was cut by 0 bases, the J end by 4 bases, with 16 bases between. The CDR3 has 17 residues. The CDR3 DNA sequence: TGTGCCAGCAGCGTAGAGGGGCTAGACCCTCGCACCGGGGAGCTGTTTTTT. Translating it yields CASSVEGLDPRTGELFF.

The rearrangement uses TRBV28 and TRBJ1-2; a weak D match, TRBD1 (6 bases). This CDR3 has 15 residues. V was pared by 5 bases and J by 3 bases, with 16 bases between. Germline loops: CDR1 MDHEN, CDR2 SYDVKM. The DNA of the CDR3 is TGTGCCAGCAGTCCCGGGGGCCGGGGACACTATGGCTACACCTTC. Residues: CASSPGGRGHYGYTF.

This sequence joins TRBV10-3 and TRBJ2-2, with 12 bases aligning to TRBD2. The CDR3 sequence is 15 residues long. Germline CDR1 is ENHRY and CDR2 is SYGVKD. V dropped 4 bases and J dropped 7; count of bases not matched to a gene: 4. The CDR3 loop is CAISGLAGDVGELFF. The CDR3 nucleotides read TGTGCCATCAGTGGACTAGCGGGAGATGTCGGGGAGCTGTTTTTT.

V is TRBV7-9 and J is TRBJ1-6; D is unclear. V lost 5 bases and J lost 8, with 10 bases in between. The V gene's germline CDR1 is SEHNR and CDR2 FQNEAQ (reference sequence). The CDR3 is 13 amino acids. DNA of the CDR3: TGTGCCAGCAGCCCGGGTCCCGATTCACCCCTCCACTTT. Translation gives CASSPGPDSPLHF.

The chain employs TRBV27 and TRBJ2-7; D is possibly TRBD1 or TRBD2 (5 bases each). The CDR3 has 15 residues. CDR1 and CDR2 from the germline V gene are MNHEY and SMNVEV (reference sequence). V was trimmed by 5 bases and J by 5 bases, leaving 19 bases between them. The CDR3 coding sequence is TGTGCCAGCAGTGCCGCGCTGAGGGGTTCGAACGAGCAGTACTTC. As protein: CASSAALRGSNEQYF.

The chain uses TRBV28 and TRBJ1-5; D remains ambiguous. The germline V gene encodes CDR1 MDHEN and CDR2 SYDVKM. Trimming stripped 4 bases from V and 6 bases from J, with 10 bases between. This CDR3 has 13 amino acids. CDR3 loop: CASSSRFVQPQHF. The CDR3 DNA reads TGTGCCAGCAGTTCCAGGTTCGTTCAGCCCCAGCATTTT.

The CDR3 DNA reads as TGCGCCACGCAGGGACTAGCGGGCGGGGATACGCAGTATTTT. It encodes CATQGLAGGDTQYF. The rearrangement joins TRBV10-2 to TRBJ2-3; 12 bases agree with TRBD2. The CDR3 is made up of 14 amino acids. V was pared by 10 bases and J by 6 bases, with 8 bases of the junction left unmatched. Germline V gene lookup returns CDR1 WSHSY and CDR2 SAAADI.

CDR3 loop: CASSLSRGNTGELFF. CDR3 in DNA: TGTGCCAGCAGCTTATCAAGGGGGAACACCGGGGAGCTGTTTTTT. The rearrangement uses TRBV5-4 and TRBJ2-2; possibly TRBD1 for D (5 bases). Germline CDR1 and CDR2: SGHNT and YYREEE (reference sequence). Deletions cut 2 bases from V and 1 base from J, with 9 bases between. The CDR3 runs 15 residues.

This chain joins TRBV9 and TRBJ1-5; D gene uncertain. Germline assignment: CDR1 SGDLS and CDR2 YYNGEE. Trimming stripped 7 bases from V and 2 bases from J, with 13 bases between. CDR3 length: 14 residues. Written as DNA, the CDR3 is TGTGCCAGCGGGAGGTCTTCGGGCAATCAGCCCCAGCATTTT. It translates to CASGRSSGNQPQHF.

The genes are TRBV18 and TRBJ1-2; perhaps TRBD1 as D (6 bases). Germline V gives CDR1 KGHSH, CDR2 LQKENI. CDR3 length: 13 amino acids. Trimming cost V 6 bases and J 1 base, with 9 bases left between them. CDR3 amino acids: CASSPDSNYGYTF. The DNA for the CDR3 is TGTGCCAGCTCCCCGGACAGTAACTATGGCTACACCTTC.

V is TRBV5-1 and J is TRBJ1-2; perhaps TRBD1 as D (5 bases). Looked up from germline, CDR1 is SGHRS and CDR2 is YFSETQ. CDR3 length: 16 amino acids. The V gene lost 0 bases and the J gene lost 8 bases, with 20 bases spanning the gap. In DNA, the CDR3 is TGCGCCAGCAGCTTGGTGCAGGGTCGTGTACCTGACGGCTACACCTTC. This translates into CASSLVQGRVPDGYTF.

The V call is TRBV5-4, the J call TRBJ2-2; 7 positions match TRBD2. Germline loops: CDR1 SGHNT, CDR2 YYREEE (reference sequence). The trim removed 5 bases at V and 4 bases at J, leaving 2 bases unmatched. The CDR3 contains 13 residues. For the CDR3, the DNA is TGTGCCAGCAGTTGGGGGGGCACCGGGGAGCTGTTTTTT. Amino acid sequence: CASSWGGTGELFF.

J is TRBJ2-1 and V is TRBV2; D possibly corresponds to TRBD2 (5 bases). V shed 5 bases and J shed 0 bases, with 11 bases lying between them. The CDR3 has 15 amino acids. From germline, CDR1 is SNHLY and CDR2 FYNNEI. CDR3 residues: CASSPDLSSYNEQFF. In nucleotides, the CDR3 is TGTGCCAGCAGTCCGGACTTGAGCTCCTACAATGAGCAGTTCTTC.

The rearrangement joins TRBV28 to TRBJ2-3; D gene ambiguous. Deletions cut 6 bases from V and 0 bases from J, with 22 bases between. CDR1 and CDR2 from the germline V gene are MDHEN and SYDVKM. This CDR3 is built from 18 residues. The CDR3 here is CASSPLVPTRFSTDTQYF. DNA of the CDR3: TGTGCCAGCAGCCCTCTCGTCCCCACGAGATTTAGCACAGATACGCAGTATTTT.

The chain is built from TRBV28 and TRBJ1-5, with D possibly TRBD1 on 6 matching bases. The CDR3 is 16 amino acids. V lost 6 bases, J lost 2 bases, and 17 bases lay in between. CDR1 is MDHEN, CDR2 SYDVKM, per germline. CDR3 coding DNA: TGTGCCAGCAGCCCAGACGGGGGCGCGGGCAATCAGCCCCAGCATTTT. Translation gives CASSPDGGAGNQPQHF.

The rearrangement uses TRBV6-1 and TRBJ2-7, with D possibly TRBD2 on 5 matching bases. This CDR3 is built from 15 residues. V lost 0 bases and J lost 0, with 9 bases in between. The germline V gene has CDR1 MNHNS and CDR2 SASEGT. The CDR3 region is CASSEAPAVSYEQYF. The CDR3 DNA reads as TGTGCCAGCAGTGAAGCGCCAGCGGTCTCCTACGAGCAGTACTTC.